A selection of T cell receptor beta chains follows, all from one sample in a study of shared clonotypes between healthy human individuals. TCRdb keeps only in-frame clones here, not all; method: immunoSEQ multiplex PCR. The data contain fewer than 650,000 clones, 76% of them singletons. The sample taken for sequencing was PBMCs. These receptors all stem from a middle-aged woman in good health. Some clones in this sample may be carry-over from other donors' samples. CDR3s include the opening cysteine and the closing phenylalanine or tryptophan. D genes are given only for firm matches. Clone size is stated in some rows and not others, as once, few, many or a class when expanded.

>.|TRBJ2-3|TRBV5-4|TRBD2
CASSFQIGEGDTQYF
TGTGCCAGCAGCTTCCAGATAGGGGAGGGAGATACGCAGTATTTT
>.|TRBJ1-3|TRBV27|.
CASREIGQGNTIYF
TGTGCCAGCAGGGAGATAGGACAGGGAAACACCATATATTTT
>.|TRBJ2-1|TRBV7-3|TRBD2
CASSLVLAGAYNEQFF
TGTGCCAGCAGCTTAGTCCTAGCGGGAGCATACAATGAGCAGTTCTTC
>.|TRBJ1-1|TRBV5-1|TRBD1
CASSNDRGLTEAFF
TGCGCCAGCAGCAACGACAGGGGGCTTACTGAAGCTTTCTTT
>.|TRBJ1-1|TRBV6-5|TRBD1
CASSYSTQGDTEAFF
TGTGCCAGCAGTTACTCGACACAGGGGGACACTGAAGCTTTCTTT
>few|TRBJ2-1|TRBV10-2|.
CASKQTSYNEQFF
TGCGCCAGCAAACAGACTTCCTACAATGAGCAGTTCTTC
>once|TRBJ2-7|TRBV7-9|TRBD2
CASSTYGTSRSSYEQYF
TGTGCCAGCAGCACCTATGGGACTAGCCGGAGCTCCTACGAGCAGTACTTC
>.|TRBJ2-7|TRBV28|.
CASSIGDRRYEQYF
TGTGCCAGCAGTATAGGGGATAGGCGGTACGAGCAGTACTTC
>once|TRBJ1-2|TRBV7-2|.
CASSSRYTDYGYTF
TGTGCCAGCAGCTCCCGATACACAGACTATGGCTACACCTTC
>.|TRBJ2-7|TRBV6-5|TRBD1
CASSSPPTTGFYEQYF
TGTGCCAGCAGTTCCCCCCCGACGACAGGGTTCTACGAGCAGTACTTC
>once|TRBJ1-3|TRBV18|.
CASSPLGAFGNTIYF
TGTGCCAGCTCACCATTAGGGGCTTTTGGAAACACCATATATTTT
>.|TRBJ2-7|TRBV5-1|.
CASSLGVSGDEQYF
TGCGCCAGCAGCTTGGGGGTTTCAGGGGACGAGCAGTACTTC
>.|TRBJ2-6|TRBV27|.
CASSFINSDSGANVLTF
TGTGCCAGCAGTTTCATTAACAGCGACTCTGGGGCCAACGTCCTGACTTTC
>few|TRBJ1-2|TRBV2|.
CASNLGPGGGYTF
TGTGCCAGCAACCTGGGACCGGGTGGTGGCTACACCTTC
>.|TRBJ1-2|TRBV28|TRBD1
CASSFPGQVHGYTF
TGTGCCAGCAGTTTCCCTGGACAGGTCCATGGCTACACCTTC
>.|TRBJ1-2|TRBV28|TRBD1
CASSLSFGQGAWDYGYTF
TGTGCCAGCAGTTTAAGCTTTGGGCAGGGGGCTTGGGACTATGGCTACACCTTC
>.|TRBJ1-4|TRBV6-1|TRBD1
CASSPRDRGEKLFF
TGTGCCAGCAGTCCACGGGACAGGGGTGAAAAACTGTTTTTT
>many|TRBJ1-1|TRBV13|.
CASSLDLNTEAFF
TGTGCCAGCAGCTTAGATTTGAACACTGAAGCTTTCTTT
>few|TRBJ2-5|TRBV6-5|.
CASSDGTEQETQYF
TGTGCCAGCAGTGATGGGACGGAGCAAGAGACCCAGTACTTC
>.|TRBJ2-1|TRBV5-1|.
CASSLGSGAYGEFF
TGCGCCAGCAGCTTGGGTAGCGGAGCCTACGGGGAGTTCTTC
>.|TRBJ1-2|TRBV9|TRBD1
CASSVTGTGYTF
TGTGCCAGCAGCGTGACAGGGACTGGCTACACCTTC
>.|TRBJ2-2|TRBV30|TRBD2
CAWSVGLAGAGELFF
TGTGCCTGGAGTGTAGGGCTAGCGGGAGCCGGGGAGCTGTTTTTT
>.|TRBJ2-2|TRBV5-1|TRBD2
CASSPPAGGTGELFF
TGCGCCAGCAGCCCCCCGGCCGGGGGGACCGGGGAGCTGTTTTTT
>.|TRBJ1-2|TRBV28|TRBD1
CASSVGTDYGYTF
TGTGCCAGCAGCGTTGGGACAGATTATGGCTACACCTTC
>.|TRBJ2-1|TRBV5-6|TRBD1
CASSFDLGGNYNEQFF
TGTGCCAGCAGCTTTGATTTAGGGGGCAACTACAATGAGCAGTTCTTC
>few|TRBJ2-3|TRBV19|.
CASSTPGLTDTQYF
TGTGCCAGTAGTACTCCGGGCCTCACAGATACGCAGTATTTT
>.|TRBJ2-7|TRBV29-1|.
CSVEGGPSSYEQYF
TGCAGCGTTGAGGGGGGCCCAAGCTCCTACGAGCAGTACTTC
>.|TRBJ2-1|TRBV19|TRBD2
CASSITGRGDEQFF
TGTGCCAGTAGTATAACCGGGAGGGGCGATGAGCAGTTCTTC
>many|TRBJ2-5|TRBV7-7|.
CASSKQGKETQYF
TGTGCCAGCAGCAAACAGGGAAAAGAGACCCAGTACTTC
>few|TRBJ2-1|TRBV28|.
CASSLNNEQFF
TGTGCCAGCAGTCTTAACAATGAGCAGTTCTTC
>.|TRBJ2-1|TRBV7-6|TRBD2
CASSPRSRTSGYNEQFF
TGTGCCAGCAGCCCCCGCTCCCGGACTAGCGGATACAATGAGCAGTTCTTC
>.|TRBJ1-3|TRBV5-6|.
CASSLAFSGNTIYF
TGTGCCAGCAGCTTGGCCTTCTCTGGAAACACCATATATTTT
>.|TRBJ2-7|TRBV5-1|TRBD2
CASSSEAGASYEQYF
TGCGCCAGCAGCTCAGAAGCGGGAGCCTCCTACGAGCAGTACTTC
>.|TRBJ2-1|TRBV5-4|.
CASSLGGGGFSYNEQFF
TGTGCCAGCAGCTTGGGGGGTGGCGGGTTTTCCTACAATGAGCAGTTCTTC
>.|TRBJ1-5|TRBV19|.
CASSIGDLTDPQHF
TGTGCCAGTAGTATCGGGGACCTTACGGACCCCCAGCATTTT
>.|TRBJ2-7|TRBV27|.
CASSPYLENRGQYF
TGTGCCAGCAGTCCTTACCTTGAAAACCGTGGGCAGTACTTC
>.|TRBJ1-5|TRBV2|TRBD1
CASSGTVGSNQPQHF
TGTGCCAGCAGCGGGACAGTCGGCAGCAATCAGCCCCAGCATTTT
>.|TRBJ2-7|TRBV18|.
CASSPDRPLLYF
TGTGCCAGCTCACCCGACAGGCCCCTGCTGTACTTC
>.|TRBJ2-7|TRBV6-6|.
CASSYEPSALYEQYF
TGTGCCAGCAGTTACGAGCCTAGCGCGCTCTACGAGCAGTACTTC
>.|TRBJ2-5|TRBV27|TRBD2
CASQPFAGAMGQETQYF
TGTGCCAGCCAACCTTTCGCGGGAGCCATGGGTCAAGAGACCCAGTACTTC
>few|TRBJ1-1|TRBV18|.
CASSFQANTEAFF
TGTGCCAGCTCGTTCCAGGCGAACACTGAAGCTTTCTTT
>few|TRBJ2-7|TRBV9|.
CASSAQFDSNGEQYF
TGTGCCAGCAGCGCACAATTCGACAGTAACGGCGAGCAGTACTTC
>.|TRBJ1-1|TRBV19|.
CASSGVGGAEAFF
TGTGCCAGTAGTGGGGTTGGAGGCGCTGAAGCTTTCTTT
>once|TRBJ2-4|TRBV27|TRBD2
CASSFGLAGAKNIQYF
TGTGCCAGCAGTTTTGGGCTAGCGGGAGCCAAAAACATTCAGTACTTC
>once|TRBJ2-2|TRBV7-8|.
CASSLAQGNTGELFF
TGTGCCAGCAGCTTAGCCCAGGGTAACACCGGGGAGCTGTTTTTT
>.|TRBJ2-1|TRBV6-4|TRBD2
CASSDGGVAGRNEQFF
TGTGCCAGCAGTGACGGGGGGGTAGCGGGAAGGAATGAGCAGTTCTTC